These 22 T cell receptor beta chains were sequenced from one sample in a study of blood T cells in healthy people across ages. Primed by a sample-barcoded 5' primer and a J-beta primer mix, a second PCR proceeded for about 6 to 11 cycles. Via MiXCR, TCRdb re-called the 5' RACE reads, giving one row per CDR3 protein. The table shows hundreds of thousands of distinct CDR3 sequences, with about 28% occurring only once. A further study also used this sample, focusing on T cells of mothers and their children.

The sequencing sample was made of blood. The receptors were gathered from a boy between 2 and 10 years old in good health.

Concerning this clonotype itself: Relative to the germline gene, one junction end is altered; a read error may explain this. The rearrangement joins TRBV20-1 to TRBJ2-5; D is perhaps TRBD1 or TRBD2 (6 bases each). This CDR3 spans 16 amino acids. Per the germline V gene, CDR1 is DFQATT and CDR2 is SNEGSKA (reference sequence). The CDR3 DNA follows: TGCAGTGCTAGTTCCTTAACCGGGGGACACCAAGAGACCCAGTATTTC. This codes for CSASSLTGGHQETQYF.

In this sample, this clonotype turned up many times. CDR3 DNA sequence: TGCAGTGCCCCGACGCCGGGACACGAGACCCAGTACTTC. Translated: CSAPTPGHETQYF. The chain recombines TRBV20-1 with TRBJ2-5, with D possibly TRBD1 on 6 matching bases. Germline assignment: CDR1 DFQATT and CDR2 SNEGSKA (reference sequence). This CDR3 is 13 amino acids long. Trimming left V 6 bases short and J 5 bases short, with 16 bases between.

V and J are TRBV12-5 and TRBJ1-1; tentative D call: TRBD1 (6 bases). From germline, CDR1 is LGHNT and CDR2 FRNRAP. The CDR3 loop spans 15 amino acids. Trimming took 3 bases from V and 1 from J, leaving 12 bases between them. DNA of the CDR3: TGTGCTAGTGGTTTACAGGGCAAAACGAACACTGAAGCTTTCTTT. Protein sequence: CASGLQGKTNTEAFF.

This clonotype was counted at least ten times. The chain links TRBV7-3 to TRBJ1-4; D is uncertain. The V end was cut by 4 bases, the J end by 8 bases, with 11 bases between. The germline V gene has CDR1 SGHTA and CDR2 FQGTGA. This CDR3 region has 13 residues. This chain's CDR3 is CASSSIPREKLFF. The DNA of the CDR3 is TGTGCCAGCAGCTCTATTCCCCGCGAAAAACTGTTTTTT.

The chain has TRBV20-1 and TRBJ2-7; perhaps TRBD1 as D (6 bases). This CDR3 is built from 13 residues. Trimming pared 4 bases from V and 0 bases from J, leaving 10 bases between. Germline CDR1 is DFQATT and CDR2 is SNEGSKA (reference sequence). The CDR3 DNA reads TGCAGTGCTACTGAGGGGGTCTCCTACGAGCAGTACTTC. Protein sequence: CSATEGVSYEQYF.

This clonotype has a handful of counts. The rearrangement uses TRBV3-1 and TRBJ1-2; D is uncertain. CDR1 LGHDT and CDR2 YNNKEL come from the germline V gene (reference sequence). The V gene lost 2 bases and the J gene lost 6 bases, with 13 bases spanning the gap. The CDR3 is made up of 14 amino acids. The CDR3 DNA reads TGTGCCAGCAGCCAACAGCTGGGTCGGGATGGCTACACCTTC. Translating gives CASSQQLGRDGYTF. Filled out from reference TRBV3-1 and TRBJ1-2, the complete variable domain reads DTAVSQTPKYLVTQMGNDKSIKCEQNLGHDTMYWYKQDSKKFLKIMFSYNNKELIINETVPNRFSPKSPDKAHLNLHINSLELGDSAVYFCASSQQLGRDGYTFGSGTRLTVV.

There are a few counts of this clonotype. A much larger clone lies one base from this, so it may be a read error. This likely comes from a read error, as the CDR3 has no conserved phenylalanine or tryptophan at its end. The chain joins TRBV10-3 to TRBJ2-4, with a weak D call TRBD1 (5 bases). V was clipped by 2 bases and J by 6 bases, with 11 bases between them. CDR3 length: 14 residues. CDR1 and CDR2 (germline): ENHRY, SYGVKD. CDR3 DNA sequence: TGTGCCATCAGTGAGGGGGTGCAGGGAAACATTCAGTACCTC. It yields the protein CAISEGVQGNIQYL.

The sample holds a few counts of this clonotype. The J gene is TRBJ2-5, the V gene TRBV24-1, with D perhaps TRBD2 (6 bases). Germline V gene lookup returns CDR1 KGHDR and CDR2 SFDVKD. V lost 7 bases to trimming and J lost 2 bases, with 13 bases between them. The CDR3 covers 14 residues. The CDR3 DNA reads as TGTGCCACCAGGCCCGGGGGAGAGCAAGAGACCCAGTACTTC. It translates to CATRPGGEQETQYF.

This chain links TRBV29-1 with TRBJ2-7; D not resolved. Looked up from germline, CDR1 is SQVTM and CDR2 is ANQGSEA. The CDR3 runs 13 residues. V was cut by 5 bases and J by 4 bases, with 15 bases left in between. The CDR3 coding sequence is TGCAGCGTTTCCTGGGGAAACCGTTACGAGCAGTACTTC. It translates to CSVSWGNRYEQYF.

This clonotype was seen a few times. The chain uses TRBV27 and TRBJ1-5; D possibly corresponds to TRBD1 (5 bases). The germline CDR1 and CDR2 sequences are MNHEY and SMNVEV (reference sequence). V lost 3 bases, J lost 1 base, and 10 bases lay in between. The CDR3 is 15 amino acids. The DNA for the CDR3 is TGTGCCAGCAGTTTGAAAGGGGTAAGCAATCAGCCCCAGCATTTT. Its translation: CASSLKGVSNQPQHF.

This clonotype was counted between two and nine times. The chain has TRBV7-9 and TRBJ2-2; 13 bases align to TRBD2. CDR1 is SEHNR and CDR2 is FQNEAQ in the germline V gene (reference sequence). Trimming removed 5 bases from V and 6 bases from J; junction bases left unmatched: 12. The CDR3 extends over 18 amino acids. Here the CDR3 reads CASSASQTSGRAAGELFF. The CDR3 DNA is TGTGCCAGCAGCGCATCCCAAACTAGCGGGAGGGCCGCCGGGGAGCTGTTTTTT.

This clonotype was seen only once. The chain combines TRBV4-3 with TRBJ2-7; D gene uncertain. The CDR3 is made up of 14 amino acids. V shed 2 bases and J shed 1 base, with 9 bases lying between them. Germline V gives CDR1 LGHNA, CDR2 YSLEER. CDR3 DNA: TGCGCCAGCAGCCAATTCCGACCATCCTACGAGCAGTACTTC. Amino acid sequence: CASSQFRPSYEQYF.

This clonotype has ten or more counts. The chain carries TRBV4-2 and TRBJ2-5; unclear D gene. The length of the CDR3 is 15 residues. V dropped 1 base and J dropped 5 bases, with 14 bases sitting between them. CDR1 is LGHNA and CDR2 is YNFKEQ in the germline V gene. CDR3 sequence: CASSQVSSVAETQYF. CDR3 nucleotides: TGTGCCAGCAGCCAAGTTAGTTCAGTTGCCGAGACCCAGTACTTC.

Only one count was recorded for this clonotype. The CDR3, as DNA: TGTGCCAGCAGTTTAGTCAGGCATGGCTACACCTTC. Protein product: CASSLVRHGYTF. This chain joins TRBV12-3 or TRBV12-4 and TRBJ1-2; D gene ambiguous. V gave up 1 base and J gave up 6 bases, with 6 bases separating them. CDR3 length equals 12 residues.

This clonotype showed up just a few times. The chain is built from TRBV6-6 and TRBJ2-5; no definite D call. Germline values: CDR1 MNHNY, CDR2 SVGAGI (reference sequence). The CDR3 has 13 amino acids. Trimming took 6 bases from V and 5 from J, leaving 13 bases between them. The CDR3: CASSFQGPETQYF. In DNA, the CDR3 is TGTGCCAGCAGCTTTCAAGGGCCCGAGACCCAGTACTTC.

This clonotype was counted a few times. The CDR3 region has the DNA TGTGCCAGCAGCCAAGCTGGACTAGGCGACACCGGGGAGCTGTTTTTT. Amino acids: CASSQAGLGDTGELFF. This chain joins TRBV4-2 and TRBJ2-2; 7 bases fit TRBD2. The CDR3 is 16 amino acids. Trimming removed 1 base from V and 3 bases from J; junction bases left unmatched: 5. CDR1 LGHNA and CDR2 YNFKEQ come from the germline V gene.

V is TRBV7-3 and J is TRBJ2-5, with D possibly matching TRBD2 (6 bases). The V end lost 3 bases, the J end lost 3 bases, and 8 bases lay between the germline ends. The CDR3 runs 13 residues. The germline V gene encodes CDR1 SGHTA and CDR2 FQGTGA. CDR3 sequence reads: CASSFIAEETQYF. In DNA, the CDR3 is TGTGCCAGCAGCTTCATAGCGGAAGAGACCCAGTACTTC. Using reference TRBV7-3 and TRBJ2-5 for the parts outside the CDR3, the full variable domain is GAGVSQTPSNKVTEKGKYVELRCDPISGHTALYWYRQSLGQGPEFLIYFQGTGAADDSGLPNDRFFAVRPEGSVSTLKIQRTERGDSAVYLCASSFIAEETQYFGPGTRLLVL.

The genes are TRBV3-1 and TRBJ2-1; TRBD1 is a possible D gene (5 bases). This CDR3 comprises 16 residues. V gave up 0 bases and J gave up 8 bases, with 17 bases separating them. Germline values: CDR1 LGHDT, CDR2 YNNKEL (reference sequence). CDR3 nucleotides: TGTGCCAGCAGCCAAGATGCAGGGAACGTTTTCGATGAGCAGTTCTTC. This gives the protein CASSQDAGNVFDEQFF.

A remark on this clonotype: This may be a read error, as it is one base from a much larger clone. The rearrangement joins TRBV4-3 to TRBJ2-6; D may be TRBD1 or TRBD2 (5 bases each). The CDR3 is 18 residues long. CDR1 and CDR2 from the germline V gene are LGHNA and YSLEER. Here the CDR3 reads CASSQDKGAENGADVLTF. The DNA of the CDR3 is TGCGCCAGCAGCCAAGATAAAGGGGCGGAGAACGGGGCCGACGTCCTGACTTTC.

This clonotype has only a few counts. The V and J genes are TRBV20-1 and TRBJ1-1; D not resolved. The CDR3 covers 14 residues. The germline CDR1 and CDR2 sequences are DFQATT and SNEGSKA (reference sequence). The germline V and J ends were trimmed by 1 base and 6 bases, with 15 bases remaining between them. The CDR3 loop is CSARGQEGGAEAFF. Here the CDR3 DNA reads TGCAGTGCTAGAGGTCAGGAGGGCGGCGCTGAAGCTTTCTTT.

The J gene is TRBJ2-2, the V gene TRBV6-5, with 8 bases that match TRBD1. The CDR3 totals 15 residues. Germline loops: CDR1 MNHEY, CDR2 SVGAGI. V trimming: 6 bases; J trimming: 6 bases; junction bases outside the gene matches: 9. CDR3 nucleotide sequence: TGTGCCAGCAGATTAAGGACAGGGAATTCCGGGGAGCTGTTTTTT. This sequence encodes CASRLRTGNSGELFF.

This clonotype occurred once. CDR3 coding DNA: TGTGCCAGCTCACCAAAGACAGCCGGGGGATACGAGCAGTACTTC. Its protein product is CASSPKTAGGYEQYF. This rearrangement joins TRBV18 to TRBJ2-7, with D perhaps TRBD2 (6 bases). Germline V CDR1 and CDR2: KGHSH, LQKENI. The ends were cut back, 2 bases at V and 4 bases at J, with 15 bases in the middle. CDR3 length: 15 residues.